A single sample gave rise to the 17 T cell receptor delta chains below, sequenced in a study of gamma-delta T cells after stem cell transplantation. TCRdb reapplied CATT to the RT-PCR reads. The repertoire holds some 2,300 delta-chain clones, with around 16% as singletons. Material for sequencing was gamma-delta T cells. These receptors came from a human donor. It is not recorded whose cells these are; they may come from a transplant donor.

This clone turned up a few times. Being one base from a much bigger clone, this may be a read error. The CDR3 DNA sequence: TGTGCCTGTGACATCCTTACTGGGGGATGGAGCTTCTGGGACACCCGACAGATGTTTTTC. Amino acids: CACDILTGGWSFWDTRQMFF. The chain is built from TRDV2 and TRDJ3; TRDD3 matches at 10 bases. From germline, CDR1 is GEAIGNYY and CDR2 EKD. The ends lost 2 bases at V and 3 bases at J; junction bases unmatched: 12. The CDR3 runs 20 residues.

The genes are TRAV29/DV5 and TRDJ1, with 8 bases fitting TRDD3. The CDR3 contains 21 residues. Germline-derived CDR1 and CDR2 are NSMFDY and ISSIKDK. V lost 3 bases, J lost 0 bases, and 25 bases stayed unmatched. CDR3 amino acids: CAANARPSSYWGATYTDKLIF. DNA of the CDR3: TGTGCAGCAAACGCGCGACCTTCGTCCTACTGGGGGGCGACCTACACCGATAAACTCATCTTT.

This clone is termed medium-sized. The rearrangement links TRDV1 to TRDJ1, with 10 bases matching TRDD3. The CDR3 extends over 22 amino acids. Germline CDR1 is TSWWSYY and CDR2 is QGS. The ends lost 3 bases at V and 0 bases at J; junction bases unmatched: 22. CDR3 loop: CALGDPGLPPTGGSSYTDKLIF. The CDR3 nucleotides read TGTGCTCTTGGGGACCCGGGCCTTCCTCCTACTGGGGGATCGTCGTACACCGATAAACTCATCTTT.

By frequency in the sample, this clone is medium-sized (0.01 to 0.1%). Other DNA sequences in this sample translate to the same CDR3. CDR3 nucleotides: TGTGCTCTTGGGGTACCGCTTCCTTACAGCCCCTACACCGATAAACTCATCTTT. Its protein is CALGVPLPYSPYTDKLIF. V is TRDV1 and J is TRDJ1; perhaps TRDD2 as D (6 bases). V gave up 4 bases and J gave up 0 bases, with 21 bases separating them. This CDR3 has 18 residues. CDR1 TSWWSYY and CDR2 QGS come from the germline V gene.

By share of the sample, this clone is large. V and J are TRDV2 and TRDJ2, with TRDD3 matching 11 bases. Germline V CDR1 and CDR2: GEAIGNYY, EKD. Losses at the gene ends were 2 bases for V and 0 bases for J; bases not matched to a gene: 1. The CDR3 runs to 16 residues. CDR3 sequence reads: CACDILGDTLTAQLFF. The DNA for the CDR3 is TGTGCCTGTGACATACTGGGGGATACTTTGACAGCACAACTCTTCTTT.

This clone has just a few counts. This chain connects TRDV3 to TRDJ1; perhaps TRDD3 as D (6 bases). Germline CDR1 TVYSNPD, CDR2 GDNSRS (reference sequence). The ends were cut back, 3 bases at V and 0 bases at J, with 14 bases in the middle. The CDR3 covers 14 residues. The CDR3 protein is CALQWGAYTDKLIF. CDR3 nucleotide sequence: TGTGCCTTACAATGGGGGGCGTACACCGATAAACTCATCTTT. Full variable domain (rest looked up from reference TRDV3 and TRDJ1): CDKVTQSSPDQTVASGSEVVLLCTYDTVYSNPDLFWYRIRPDYSFQFVFYGDNSRSEGADFTQGRFSVKHILTQKAFHLVISPVRTEDSATYYCALQWGAYTDKLIFGKGTRVTVEP.

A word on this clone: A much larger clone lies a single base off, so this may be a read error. The DNA of the CDR3 is TGTGCCTGTGACACCGGGGTACGCCGCTTCTGGTACACCCGACAGATGTTTTTC. It yields the protein CACDTGVRRFWYTRQMFF. V gene TRDV2 combines with J gene TRDJ3; D remains unclear. CDR1 is GEAIGNYY and CDR2 is EKD in the germline V gene. The CDR3 runs 18 residues.

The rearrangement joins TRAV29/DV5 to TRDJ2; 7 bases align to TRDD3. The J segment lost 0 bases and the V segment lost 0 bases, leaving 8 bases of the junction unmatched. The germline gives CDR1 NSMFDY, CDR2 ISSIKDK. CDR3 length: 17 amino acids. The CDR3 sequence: CAASVGPGDPLTAQLFF. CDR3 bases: TGTGCAGCAAGCGTAGGGCCGGGGGATCCTTTGACAGCACAACTCTTCTTT.

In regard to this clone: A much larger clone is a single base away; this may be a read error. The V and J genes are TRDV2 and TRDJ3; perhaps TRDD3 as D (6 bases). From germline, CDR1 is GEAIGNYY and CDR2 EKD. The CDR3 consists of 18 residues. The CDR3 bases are TGTGCCTGTGACACCTGGGGGCCGAGCTCCTGGGACGCCCGACAGATGTTTTTC. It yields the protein CACDTWGPSSWDARQMFF.

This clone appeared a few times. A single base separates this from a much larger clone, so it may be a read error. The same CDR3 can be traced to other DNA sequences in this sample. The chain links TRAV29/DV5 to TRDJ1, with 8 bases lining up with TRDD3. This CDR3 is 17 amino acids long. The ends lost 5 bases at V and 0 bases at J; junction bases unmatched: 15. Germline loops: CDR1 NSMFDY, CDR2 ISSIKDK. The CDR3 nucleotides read TGTGCAGCCCTTCTGGGGGAGACCGAGAAGTACACCGATAAACTCATCTTT. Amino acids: CAALLGETEKYTDKLIF.

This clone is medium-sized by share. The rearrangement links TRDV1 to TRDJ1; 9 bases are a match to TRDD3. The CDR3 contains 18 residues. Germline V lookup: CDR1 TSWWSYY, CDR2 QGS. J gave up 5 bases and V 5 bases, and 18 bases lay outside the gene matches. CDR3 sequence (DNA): TGTGCTCTTGGGTACCGTTTGTACTGGGGGACCCTCGGAGATAAACTCATCTTT. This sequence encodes CALGYRLYWGTLGDKLIF.

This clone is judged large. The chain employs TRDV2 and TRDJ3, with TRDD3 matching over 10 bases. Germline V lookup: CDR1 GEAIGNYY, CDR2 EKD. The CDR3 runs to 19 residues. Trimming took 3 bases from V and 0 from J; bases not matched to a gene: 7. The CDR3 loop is CACDDTGGSRSWDTRQMFF. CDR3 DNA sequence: TGTGCCTGTGACGATACTGGGGGATCTCGCTCCTGGGACACCCGACAGATGTTTTTC.

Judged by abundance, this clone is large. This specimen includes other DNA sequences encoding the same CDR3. The CDR3 here is CACDTLTTQRSSWDTRQMFF. The CDR3 DNA is TGTGCCTGTGACACACTTACTACCCAGAGGAGCTCCTGGGACACCCGACAGATGTTTTTC. The J gene is TRDJ3, the V gene TRDV2; D unclear. Germline assignment: CDR1 GEAIGNYY and CDR2 EKD. V was cut by 1 base and J by 0 bases, with 18 bases left in between. The CDR3 sequence is 20 residues long.

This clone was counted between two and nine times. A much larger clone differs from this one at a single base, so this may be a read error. CDR3: CACDTVIGIPSLTAQPFF. The CDR3 region has the DNA TGTGCCTGTGACACGGTCATTGGGATTCCTTCTTTGACAGCACAACCCTTCTTT. This chain joins TRDV2 and TRDJ2; D possibly matches TRDD2 or TRDD3 (5 bases each). CDR1 is GEAIGNYY, CDR2 EKD, per germline. The CDR3 sequence is 18 residues long.

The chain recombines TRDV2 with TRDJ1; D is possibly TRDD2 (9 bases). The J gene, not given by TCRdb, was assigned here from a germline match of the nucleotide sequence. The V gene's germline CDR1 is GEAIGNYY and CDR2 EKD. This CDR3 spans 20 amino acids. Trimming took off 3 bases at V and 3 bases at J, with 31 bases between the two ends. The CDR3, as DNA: TGTGCCTGTGACCCGGCCCCTTCCTACAACAATCGACTGGGGGCCGATAAACTCATCTTT. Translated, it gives CACDPAPSYNNRLGADKLIF.

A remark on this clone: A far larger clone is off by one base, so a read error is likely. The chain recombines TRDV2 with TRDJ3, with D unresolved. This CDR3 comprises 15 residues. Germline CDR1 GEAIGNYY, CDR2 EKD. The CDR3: CACDTVISDTRQIFF. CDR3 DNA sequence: TGTGCCTGTGACACCGTGATCAGCGACACCCGACAGATATTTTTC.

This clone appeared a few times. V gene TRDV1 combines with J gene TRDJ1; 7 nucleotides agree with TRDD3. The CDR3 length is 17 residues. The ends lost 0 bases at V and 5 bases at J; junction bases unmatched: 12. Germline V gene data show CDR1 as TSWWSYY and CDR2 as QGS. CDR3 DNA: TGTGCTCTTGGGGAACTTCTCCTCCCCTTACTGGGGGATAAACTCATCTTT. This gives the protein CALGELLLPLLGDKLIF.